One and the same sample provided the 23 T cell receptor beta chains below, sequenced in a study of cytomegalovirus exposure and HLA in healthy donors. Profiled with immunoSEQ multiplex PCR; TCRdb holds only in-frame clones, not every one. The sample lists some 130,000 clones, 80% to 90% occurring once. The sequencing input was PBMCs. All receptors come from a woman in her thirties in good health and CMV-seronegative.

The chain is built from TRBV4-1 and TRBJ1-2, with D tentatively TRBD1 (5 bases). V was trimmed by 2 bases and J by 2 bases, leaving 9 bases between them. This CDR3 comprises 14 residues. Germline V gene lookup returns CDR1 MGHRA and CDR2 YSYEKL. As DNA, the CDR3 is TGCGCCAGCAGCCAAACACAGGTCAACTATGGCTACACCTTC. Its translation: CASSQTQVNYGYTF.

In DNA form, the CDR3 reads TGTGCCAGCAGGCACGACCGGACAGGGATGAACACTGAAGCTTTCTTT. Residues: CASRHDRTGMNTEAFF. This chain links TRBV6-6 with TRBJ1-1; 8 bases are a match to TRBD1. The J segment lost 0 bases and the V segment lost 6 bases, leaving 9 bases of the junction unmatched. The CDR3 spans 16 residues. Per the germline V gene, CDR1 is MNHNY and CDR2 is SVGAGI (reference sequence).

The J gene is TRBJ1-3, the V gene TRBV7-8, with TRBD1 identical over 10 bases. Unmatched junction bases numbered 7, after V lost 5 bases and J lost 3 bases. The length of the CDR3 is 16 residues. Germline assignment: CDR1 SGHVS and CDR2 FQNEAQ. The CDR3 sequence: CASSPRDRGYGNTIYF. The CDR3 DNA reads TGTGCCAGCAGCCCCCGGGACAGGGGCTATGGAAACACCATATATTTT.

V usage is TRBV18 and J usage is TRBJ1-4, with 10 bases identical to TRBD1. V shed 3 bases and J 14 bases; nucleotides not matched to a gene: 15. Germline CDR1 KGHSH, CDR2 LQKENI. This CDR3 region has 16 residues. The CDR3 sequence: CASSPSSGQGSGTLFF. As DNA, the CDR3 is TGTGCCAGCTCACCTTCTTCGGGACAGGGGTCCGGGACGCTGTTTTTT.

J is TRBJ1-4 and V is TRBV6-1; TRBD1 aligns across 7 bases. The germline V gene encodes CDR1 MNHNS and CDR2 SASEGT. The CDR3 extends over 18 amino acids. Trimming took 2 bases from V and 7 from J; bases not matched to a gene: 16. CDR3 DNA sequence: TGTGCCAGCAGTGAAAGGGGGACAGCTCAAGCCCCGGGTGAAAAACTGTTTTTT. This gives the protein CASSERGTAQAPGEKLFF.

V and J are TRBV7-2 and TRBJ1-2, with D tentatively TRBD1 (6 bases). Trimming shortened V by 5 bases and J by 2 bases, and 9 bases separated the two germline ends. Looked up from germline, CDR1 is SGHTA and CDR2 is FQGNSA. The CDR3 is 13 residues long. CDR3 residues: CASSPQGNYGYTF. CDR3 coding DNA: TGTGCCAGCAGCCCACAGGGAAACTATGGCTACACCTTC.

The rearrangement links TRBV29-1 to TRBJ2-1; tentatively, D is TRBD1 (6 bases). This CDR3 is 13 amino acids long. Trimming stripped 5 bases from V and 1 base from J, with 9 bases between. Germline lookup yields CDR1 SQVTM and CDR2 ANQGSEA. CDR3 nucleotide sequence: TGCAGCGTTCACAGGGTTTCCTACAATGAGCAGTTCTTC. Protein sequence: CSVHRVSYNEQFF.

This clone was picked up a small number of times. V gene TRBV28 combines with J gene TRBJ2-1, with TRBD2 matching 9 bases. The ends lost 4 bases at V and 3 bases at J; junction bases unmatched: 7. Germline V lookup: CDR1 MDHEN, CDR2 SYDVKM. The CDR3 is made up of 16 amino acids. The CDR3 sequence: CASSSKAGGLYNEQFF. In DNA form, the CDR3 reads TGTGCCAGCAGTTCCAAAGCGGGGGGCCTCTACAATGAGCAGTTCTTC.

The CDR3 DNA reads TGTGCCAGCAGCAAGGGTCGGGACTCTAATGAAAAACTGTTTTTT. The encoded protein is CASSKGRDSNEKLFF. The V and J genes are TRBV2 and TRBJ1-4; D perhaps matches TRBD1 (5 bases). Germline V lookup: CDR1 SNHLY, CDR2 FYNNEI. CDR3 length: 15 amino acids. Trimming shortened V by 6 bases and J by 3 bases, and 14 bases separated the two germline ends.

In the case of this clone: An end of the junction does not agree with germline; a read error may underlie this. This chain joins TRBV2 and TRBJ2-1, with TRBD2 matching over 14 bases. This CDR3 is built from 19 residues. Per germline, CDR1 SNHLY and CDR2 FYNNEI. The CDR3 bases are TGTGCCGGCAGCCGAGGGACTAGCGGGGGACCCTGGGCCTACAATGAGCAGTTCTTC. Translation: CAGSRGTSGGPWAYNEQFF.

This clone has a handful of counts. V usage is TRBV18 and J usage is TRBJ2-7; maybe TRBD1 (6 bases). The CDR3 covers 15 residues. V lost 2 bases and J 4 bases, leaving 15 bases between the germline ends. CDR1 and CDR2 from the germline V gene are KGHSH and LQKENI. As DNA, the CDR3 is TGTGCCAGCTCACCAACCCAGACAGGAACTTACGAGCAGTACTTC. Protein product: CASSPTQTGTYEQYF.

DNA for the CDR3: TGTGCCAGCAGCCAAGCCCGGACAGGGTGTACAGATACGCAGTATTTT. Translated, it gives CASSQARTGCTDTQYF. The rearrangement links TRBV14 to TRBJ2-3; the match to TRBD1 covers 8 bases. Germline V gene data show CDR1 as SGHDN and CDR2 as FVKESK. CDR3 size: 16 residues. V trimming: 1 base; J trimming: 3 bases; junction bases outside the gene matches: 6.

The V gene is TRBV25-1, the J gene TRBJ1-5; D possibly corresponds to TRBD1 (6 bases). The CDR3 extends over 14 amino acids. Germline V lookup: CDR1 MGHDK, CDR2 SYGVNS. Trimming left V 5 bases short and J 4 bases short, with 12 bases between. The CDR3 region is CASSSDRTNQPQHF. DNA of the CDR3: TGTGCCAGCAGTTCGGACAGAACAAATCAGCCCCAGCATTTT.

CDR3 sequence: CASSQGSGGRPYEQYF. CDR3 nucleotide sequence: TGCGCCAGCAGCCAAGGGTCGGGGGGCCGCCCCTACGAGCAGTACTTC. The chain uses TRBV4-3 and TRBJ2-7, with D possibly matching TRBD2 (7 bases). There are 16 residues in the CDR3. Trimming left V 1 base short and J 2 bases short, with 15 bases between. Germline V gene data show CDR1 as LGHNA and CDR2 as YSLEER.

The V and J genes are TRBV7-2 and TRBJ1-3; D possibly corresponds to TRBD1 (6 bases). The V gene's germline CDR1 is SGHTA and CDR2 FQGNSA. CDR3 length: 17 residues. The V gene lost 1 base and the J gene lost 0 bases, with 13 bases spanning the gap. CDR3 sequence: CASSLGGTTNSGNTIYF. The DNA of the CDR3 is TGTGCCAGCAGCTTAGGTGGGACAACGAACTCTGGAAACACCATATATTTT. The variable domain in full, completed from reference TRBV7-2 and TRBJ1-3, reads GAGVSQSPSNKVTEKGKDVELRCDPISGHTALYWYRQSLGQGLEFLIYFQGNSAPDKSGLPSDRFSAERTGGSVSTLTIQRTQQEDSAVYLCASSLGGTTNSGNTIYFGEGSWLTVV.

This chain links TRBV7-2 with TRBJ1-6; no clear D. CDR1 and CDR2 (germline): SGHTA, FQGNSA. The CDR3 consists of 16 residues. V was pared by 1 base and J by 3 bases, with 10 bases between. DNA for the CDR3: TGTGCCAGCAGCTTAGGATCGGTCGGCTATAATTCACCCCTCCACTTT. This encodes CASSLGSVGYNSPLHF.

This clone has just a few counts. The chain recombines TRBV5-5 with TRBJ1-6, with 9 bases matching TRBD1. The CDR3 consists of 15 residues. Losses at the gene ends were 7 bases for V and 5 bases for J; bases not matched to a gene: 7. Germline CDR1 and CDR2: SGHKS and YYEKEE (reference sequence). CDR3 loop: CASHDRGGNNSPLHF. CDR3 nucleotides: TGTGCCAGCCATGACAGGGGGGGGAATAATTCACCCCTCCACTTT.

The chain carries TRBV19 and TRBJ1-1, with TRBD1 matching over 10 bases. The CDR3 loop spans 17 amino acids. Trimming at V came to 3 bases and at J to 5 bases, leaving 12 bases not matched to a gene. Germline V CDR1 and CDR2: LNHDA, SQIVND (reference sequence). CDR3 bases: TGTGCCAGTAGTATCCCCGGTAGGCGGACAGGGGGGACTGAAGCTTTCTTT. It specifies CASSIPGRRTGGTEAFF.

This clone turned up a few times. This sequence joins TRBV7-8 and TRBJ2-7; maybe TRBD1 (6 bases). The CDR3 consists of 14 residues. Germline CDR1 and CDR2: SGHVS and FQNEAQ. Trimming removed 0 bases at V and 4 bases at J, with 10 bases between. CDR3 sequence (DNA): TGTGCCAGCAGCTTAGCACAGGGATGGTACGAGCAGTACTTC. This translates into CASSLAQGWYEQYF.

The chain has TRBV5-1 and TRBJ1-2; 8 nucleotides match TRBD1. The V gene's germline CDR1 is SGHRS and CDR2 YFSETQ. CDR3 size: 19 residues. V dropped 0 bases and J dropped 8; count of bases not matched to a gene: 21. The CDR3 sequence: CASSLGSNGGQGLLWGYTF. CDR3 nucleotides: TGCGCCAGCAGCTTGGGATCGAATGGCGGACAGGGCTTACTATGGGGCTACACCTTC.

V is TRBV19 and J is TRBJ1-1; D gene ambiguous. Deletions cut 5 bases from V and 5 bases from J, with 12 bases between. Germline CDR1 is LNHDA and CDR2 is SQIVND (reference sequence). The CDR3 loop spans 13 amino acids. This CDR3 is CASSRSAGTEAFF. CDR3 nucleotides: TGTGCCAGTAGTCGCTCTGCGGGGACTGAAGCTTTCTTT.

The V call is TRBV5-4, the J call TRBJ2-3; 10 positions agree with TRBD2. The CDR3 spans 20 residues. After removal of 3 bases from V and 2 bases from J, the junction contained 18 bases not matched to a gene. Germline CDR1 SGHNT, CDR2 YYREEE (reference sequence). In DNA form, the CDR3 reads TGTGCCAGCAGCTCAGTGTTGAGCGGGGGGGATTTCGTTTCCACAGATACGCAGTATTTT. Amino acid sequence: CASSSVLSGGDFVSTDTQYF.

The CDR3 DNA reads as TGTGCCAGTAGTATCGGACAGCTCTTTTCACCCCTCCACTTT. Its translation is CASSIGQLFSPLHF. V and J are TRBV19 and TRBJ1-6; D perhaps matches TRBD1 (6 bases). Trimming stripped 3 bases from V and 9 bases from J, with 12 bases between. The germline CDR1 and CDR2 sequences are LNHDA and SQIVND (reference sequence). The CDR3 consists of 14 residues.